Presented here are 19 T cell receptor beta chains from one specimen sequenced in a study of blood T cell repertoires in COVID-19. TCRdb keeps only in-frame clones here, not all; method: immunoSEQ multiplex PCR. Among about 22,000 clones, over 70% were seen once, and the ten largest hold approximately 23%. Specimen: peripheral blood. The receptor source for this set is a man aged 80 or over with active or convalescent COVID-19.

This clone came up a few times. The chain employs TRBV6-4 and TRBJ2-1, with 7 bases identical to TRBD1. Trimming cost V 5 bases and J 6 bases; bases outside gene matches: 10. Per the germline V gene, CDR1 is MRHNA and CDR2 is SNTAGT. This CDR3 contains 15 residues. The CDR3 loop is CASSKDREYVNEQFF. The CDR3 DNA sequence: TGTGCCAGCAGTAAAGACAGGGAATATGTCAATGAGCAGTTCTTC.

The chain combines TRBV29-1 with TRBJ1-2, with a tentative D call TRBD1 (5 bases). The CDR3 loop spans 16 amino acids. Germline CDR1 and CDR2: SQVTM and ANQGSEA. The V end was cut by 3 bases, the J end by 4 bases, with 21 bases between. CDR3 amino acids: CSVDNPAPRVSYGYTF. The CDR3 nucleotides read TGCAGCGTTGATAATCCGGCCCCCAGGGTGAGCTATGGCTACACCTTC.

The V and J genes are TRBV29-1 and TRBJ2-3, with TRBD2 as a possible D gene (5 bases). The CDR3 is 15 residues long. Germline assignment: CDR1 SQVTM and CDR2 ANQGSEA. The chain's CDR3 is CSYGRDWAGTDTQYF. CDR3 nucleotides: TGCAGTTATGGACGGGATTGGGCGGGTACAGATACGCAGTATTTT.

This clone ranks as medium-sized. The chain uses TRBV7-2 and TRBJ1-6; 8 positions match TRBD1. The V gene's germline CDR1 is SGHTA and CDR2 FQGNSA. Trimming at V came to 5 bases and at J to 6 bases, leaving 9 bases not matched to a gene. This CDR3 is built from 16 residues. The chain's CDR3 is CASSQRQGKGNSPLHF. The CDR3 DNA is TGTGCCAGCAGCCAAAGACAGGGGAAAGGTAATTCACCCCTCCACTTT.

The chain combines TRBV24-1 with TRBJ1-2; D remains ambiguous. The CDR3 extends over 14 amino acids. V lost 3 bases to trimming and J lost 4 bases, with 11 bases between them. Germline lookup yields CDR1 KGHDR and CDR2 SFDVKD. The CDR3 nucleotides are TGTGCCACCAGTGATCGCGGAGACCCCTATGGCTACACCTTC. This gives the protein CATSDRGDPYGYTF.

The table lists this clone with a count of one. The rearrangement uses TRBV10-2 and TRBJ2-2, with 13 bases fitting TRBD2. CDR1 is WSHSY, CDR2 SAAADI, per germline. Germline trimming cut 5 bases from V and 3 bases from J; bases unmatched to any gene: 6. The CDR3 sequence is 17 residues long. The CDR3 protein is CASSRGTSGTYTGELFF. The CDR3 DNA reads TGCGCCAGCAGTAGAGGGACTAGCGGGACATACACCGGGGAGCTGTTTTTT.

The rearrangement links TRBV10-2 to TRBJ1-2; D unresolved. Germline V lookup: CDR1 WSHSY, CDR2 SAAADI. Deletions cut 3 bases from V and 0 bases from J, with 11 bases between. The CDR3 covers 15 residues. CDR3 bases: TGCGCCAGCAGTGAAAGAGGAAGAGCTAACTATGGCTACACCTTC. It translates to CASSERGRANYGYTF.

V is TRBV11-2 and J is TRBJ2-6; no definite D call. From germline, CDR1 is SGHAT and CDR2 FQNNGV. This CDR3 region has 15 residues. V lost 2 bases to trimming and J lost 0 bases, with 5 bases between them. CDR3 sequence (DNA): TGTGCCAGCAGCTTAATTAACTCTGGGGCCAACGTCCTGACTTTC. This sequence encodes CASSLINSGANVLTF. The full variable domain, with the rest looked up from reference TRBV11-2 and TRBJ2-6, is EAGVAQSPRYKIIEKRQSVAFWCNPISGHATLYWYQQILGQGPKLLIQFQNNGVVDDSQLPKDRFSAERLKGVDSTLKIQPAKLEDSAVYLCASSLINSGANVLTFGAGSRLTVL.

DNA of the CDR3: TGCAGTGCTAGTCGGTCGGGAGGAGGGCAAGAGACCCAGTACTTC. It specifies CSASRSGGGQETQYF. The rearrangement joins TRBV20-1 to TRBJ2-5, with 7 bases lining up with TRBD2. CDR1 DFQATT and CDR2 SNEGSKA come from the germline V gene (reference sequence). The CDR3 runs to 15 residues. The ends lost 3 bases at V and 2 bases at J; junction bases unmatched: 9.

This chain uses TRBV19 with TRBJ2-1; the D gene is possibly TRBD1 (6 bases). Trimming left V 3 bases short and J 4 bases short, with 10 bases between. CDR3 size: 14 residues. Germline V CDR1 and CDR2: LNHDA, SQIVND (reference sequence). CDR3 residues: CASSMVDRYNEQFF. In DNA form, the CDR3 reads TGTGCCAGTAGTATGGTGGACAGATACAATGAGCAGTTCTTC.

The chain couples TRBV6-6 to TRBJ2-1; 7 bases match TRBD1. This CDR3 is built from 15 residues. J was trimmed by 5 bases and V by 8 bases; bases with no gene match: 12. Looked up from germline, CDR1 is MNHNY and CDR2 is SVGAGI (reference sequence). CDR3 amino acids: CASYRSGTAHNEQFF. The CDR3 coding sequence is TGTGCCAGCTATCGGTCCGGGACAGCCCACAATGAGCAGTTCTTC.

The rearrangement uses TRBV19 and TRBJ2-7; D is unresolved. CDR1 and CDR2 (germline): LNHDA, SQIVND (reference sequence). Trimming pared 3 bases from V and 7 bases from J, leaving 13 bases between. The CDR3 runs 13 residues. CDR3 sequence reads: CASSIGPGREQYF. Here the CDR3 DNA reads TGTGCCAGTAGTATTGGGCCTGGTAGGGAGCAGTACTTC.

The chain combines TRBV6-2 or TRBV6-3 with TRBJ2-7; TRBD2 matches 10 bases. Losses at the gene ends were 0 bases for V and 4 bases for J; bases not matched to a gene: 6. Germline-derived CDR1 and CDR2 are MNHEY and SVGEGT. CDR3 length: 16 residues. The CDR3, as DNA: TGTGCCAGCAGTTACTCCGAGCGGGGGGGCAGGTACGAGCAGTACTTC. It specifies CASSYSERGGRYEQYF.

The gene calls are TRBV7-9 and TRBJ2-5; TRBD2 aligns across 9 bases. The CDR3 covers 15 residues. The germline CDR1 and CDR2 sequences are SEHNR and FQNEAQ (reference sequence). Trimming took 5 bases from V and 5 from J; bases not matched to a gene: 9. The CDR3 DNA sequence: TGTGCCAGCAGCATCGGGACTAGCCAGAGTGAGACCCAGTACTTC. Translated: CASSIGTSQSETQYF. The whole variable domain, remainder taken from reference TRBV7-9 and TRBJ2-5, is DTGVSQNPRHKITKRGQNVTFRCDPISEHNRLYWYRQTLGQGPEFLTYFQNEAQLEKSRLLSDRFSAERPKGSFSTLEIQRTEQGDSAMYLCASSIGTSQSETQYFGPGTRLLVL.

This chain links TRBV18 with TRBJ2-3; a weak D match, TRBD1 (7 bases). Germline loops: CDR1 KGHSH, CDR2 LQKENI. V lost 5 bases and J 0 bases, leaving 18 bases between the germline ends. The CDR3 is 17 residues long. CDR3 protein: CASSYGGDSPSTDTQYF. The CDR3 bases are TGTGCCAGCTCATATGGCGGGGACAGTCCTAGCACAGATACGCAGTATTTT.

Only one count was recorded for this clone. This chain joins TRBV20-1 and TRBJ1-1; 9 nucleotides align to TRBD1. The V gene's germline CDR1 is DFQATT and CDR2 SNEGSKA (reference sequence). This CDR3 is 14 amino acids long. V gave up 3 bases and J gave up 5 bases; unmatched junction bases: 7. CDR3 sequence: CSASLHRGQTEAFF. The CDR3 coding sequence is TGCAGTGCTAGTTTGCACAGGGGGCAAACTGAAGCTTTCTTT.

The rearrangement uses TRBV11-2 and TRBJ1-1; TRBD1 agrees at 10 bases. This CDR3 region has 15 residues. The V gene end was trimmed by 7 bases and the J gene end by 4 bases; junction bases not matched to a gene: 9. Germline V gene lookup returns CDR1 SGHAT and CDR2 FQNNGV. CDR3 DNA: TGTGCCAGCAAGCTGCGGACAGGGGGTGGCACTGAAGCTTTCTTT. This gives the protein CASKLRTGGGTEAFF. Combining the CDR3 with reference TRBV11-2 and TRBJ1-1 gives the whole variable domain EAGVAQSPRYKIIEKRQSVAFWCNPISGHATLYWYQQILGQGPKLLIQFQNNGVVDDSQLPKDRFSAERLKGVDSTLKIQPAKLEDSAVYLCASKLRTGGGTEAFFGQGTRLTVV.

The chain links TRBV18 to TRBJ2-7, with TRBD1 identical over 9 bases. Germline-derived CDR1 and CDR2 are KGHSH and LQKENI. The CDR3 is 16 amino acids. The trim removed 1 base at V and 5 bases at J, leaving 9 bases unmatched. The CDR3 coding sequence is TGTGCCAGCTCACCACTGGAAGGGACAGGGAACAACGAGCAGTACTTC. It codes for CASSPLEGTGNNEQYF.

The rearrangement links TRBV5-8 to TRBJ2-3, with a possible D match to TRBD1 (5 bases). Per the germline V gene, CDR1 is SGHTS and CDR2 is YDEGEE. Deletions cut 3 bases from V and 0 bases from J, with 14 bases between. This CDR3 comprises 16 residues. CDR3 DNA sequence: TGTGCCAGCAGCTCCGACAGAGAGATAAGCACAGATACGCAGTATTTT. Encoded protein: CASSSDREISTDTQYF.